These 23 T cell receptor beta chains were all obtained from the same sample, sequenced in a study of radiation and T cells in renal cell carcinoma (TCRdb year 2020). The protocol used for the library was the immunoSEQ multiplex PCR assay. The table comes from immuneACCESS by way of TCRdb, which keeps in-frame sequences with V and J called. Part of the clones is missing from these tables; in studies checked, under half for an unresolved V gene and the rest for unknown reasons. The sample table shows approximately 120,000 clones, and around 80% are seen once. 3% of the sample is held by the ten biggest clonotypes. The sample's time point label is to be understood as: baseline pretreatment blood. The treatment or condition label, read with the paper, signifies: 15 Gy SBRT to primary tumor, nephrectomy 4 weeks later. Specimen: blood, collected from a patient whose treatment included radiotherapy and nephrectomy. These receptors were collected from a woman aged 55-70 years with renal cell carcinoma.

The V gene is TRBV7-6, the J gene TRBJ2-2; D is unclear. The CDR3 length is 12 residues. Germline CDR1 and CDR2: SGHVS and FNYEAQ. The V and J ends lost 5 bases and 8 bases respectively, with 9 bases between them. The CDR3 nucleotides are TGTGCCAGCAGCCCCGGACGGGGGGAGCTGTTTTTT. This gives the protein CASSPGRGELFF.

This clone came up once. The CDR3 DNA follows: TGTGCCAGCCAAGGCGGGGGACAGGGGAACTATGGCTACACCTTC. Its translation: CASQGGGQGNYGYTF. J is TRBJ1-2 and V is TRBV6-5, with 10 bases identical to TRBD1. The CDR3 covers 15 residues. With V trimmed by 8 bases and J by 2 bases, 8 bases remained unmatched. The germline V gene has CDR1 MNHEY and CDR2 SVGAGI.

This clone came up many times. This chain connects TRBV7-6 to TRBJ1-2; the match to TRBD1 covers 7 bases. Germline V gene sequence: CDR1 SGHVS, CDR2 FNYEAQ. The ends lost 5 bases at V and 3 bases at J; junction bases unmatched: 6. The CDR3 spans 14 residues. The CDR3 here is CASSPTGNYYGYTF. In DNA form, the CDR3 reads TGTGCCAGCAGCCCGACAGGGAACTACTATGGCTACACCTTC.

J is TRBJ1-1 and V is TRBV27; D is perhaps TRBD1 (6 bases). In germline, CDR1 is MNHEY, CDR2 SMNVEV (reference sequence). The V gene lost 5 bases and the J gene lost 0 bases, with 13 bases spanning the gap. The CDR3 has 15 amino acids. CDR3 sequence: CASSPLTGLNTEAFF. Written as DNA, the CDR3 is TGTGCCAGCAGTCCACTGACAGGCCTGAACACTGAAGCTTTCTTT.

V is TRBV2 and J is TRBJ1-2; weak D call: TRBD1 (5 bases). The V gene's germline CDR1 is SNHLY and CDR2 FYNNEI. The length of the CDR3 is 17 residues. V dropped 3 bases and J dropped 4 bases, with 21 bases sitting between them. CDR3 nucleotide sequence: TGTGCCAGCAGTGATCCTCGGTATACCGGACAATCCTATGGCTACACCTTC. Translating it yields CASSDPRYTGQSYGYTF.

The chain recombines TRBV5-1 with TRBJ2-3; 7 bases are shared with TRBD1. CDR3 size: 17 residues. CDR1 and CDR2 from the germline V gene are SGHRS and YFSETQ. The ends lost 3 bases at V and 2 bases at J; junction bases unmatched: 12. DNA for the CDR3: TGCGCCAGCAGCTCCGGCACAGGGGCGAGCCTCACAGATACGCAGTATTTT. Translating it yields CASSSGTGASLTDTQYF.

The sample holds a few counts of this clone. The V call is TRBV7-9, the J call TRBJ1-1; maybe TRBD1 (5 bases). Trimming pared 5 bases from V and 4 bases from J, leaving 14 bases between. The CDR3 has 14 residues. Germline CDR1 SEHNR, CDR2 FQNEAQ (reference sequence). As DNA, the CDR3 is TGTGCCAGCAGCCCTGGAGGGGTAGGCACTGAAGCTTTCTTT. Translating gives CASSPGGVGTEAFF.

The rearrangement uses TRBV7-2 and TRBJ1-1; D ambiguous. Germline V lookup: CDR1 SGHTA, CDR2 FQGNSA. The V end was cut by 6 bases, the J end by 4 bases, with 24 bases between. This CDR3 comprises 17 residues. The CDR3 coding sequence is TGTGCCAGCAGAGCCGGTGCAGGAGGGTTTAGGGTCACTGAAGCTTTCTTT. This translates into CASRAGAGGFRVTEAFF. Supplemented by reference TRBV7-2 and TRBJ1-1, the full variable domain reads GAGVSQSPSNKVTEKGKDVELRCDPISGHTALYWYRQSLGQGLEFLIYFQGNSAPDKSGLPSDRFSAERTGGSVSTLTIQRTQQEDSAVYLCASRAGAGGFRVTEAFFGQGTRLTVV.

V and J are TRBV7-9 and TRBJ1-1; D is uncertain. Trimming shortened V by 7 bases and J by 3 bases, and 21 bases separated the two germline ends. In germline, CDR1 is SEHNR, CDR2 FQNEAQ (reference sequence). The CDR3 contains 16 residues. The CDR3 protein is CASTSGKTMIYTEAFF. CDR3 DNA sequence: TGTGCCAGCACGTCGGGAAAGACGATGATTTACACTGAAGCTTTCTTT.

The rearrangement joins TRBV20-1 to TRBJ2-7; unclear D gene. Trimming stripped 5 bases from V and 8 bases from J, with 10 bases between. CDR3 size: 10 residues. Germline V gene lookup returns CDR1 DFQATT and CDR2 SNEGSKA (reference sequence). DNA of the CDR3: TGCAGTGCTCGTGACGGAAAGCAGTACTTC. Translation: CSARDGKQYF.

DNA for the CDR3: TGTGCCTGGAGCGGGGGGGTCTCGAACACCGGGGAGCTGTTTTTT. Translating gives CAWSGGVSNTGELFF. The chain employs TRBV30 and TRBJ2-2, with 8 bases aligning to TRBD2. CDR1 is GTSNPN and CDR2 is SVGIG in the germline V gene (reference sequence). V lost 3 bases and J lost 0; bases outside the gene matches: 3. This CDR3 contains 15 residues.

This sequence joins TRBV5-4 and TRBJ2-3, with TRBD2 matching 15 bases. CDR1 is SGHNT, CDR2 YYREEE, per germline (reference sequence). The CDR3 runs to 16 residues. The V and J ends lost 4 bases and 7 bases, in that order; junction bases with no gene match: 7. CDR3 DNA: TGTGCCAGCAGCCCGAGGACTAGCGGGGGGGACCATACGCAGTATTTT. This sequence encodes CASSPRTSGGDHTQYF.

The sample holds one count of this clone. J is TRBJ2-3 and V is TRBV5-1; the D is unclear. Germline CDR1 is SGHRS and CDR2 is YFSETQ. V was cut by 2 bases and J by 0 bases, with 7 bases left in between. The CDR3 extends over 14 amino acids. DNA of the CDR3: TGCGCCAGCAGCTTATACACTAGCACAGATACGCAGTATTTT. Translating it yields CASSLYTSTDTQYF.

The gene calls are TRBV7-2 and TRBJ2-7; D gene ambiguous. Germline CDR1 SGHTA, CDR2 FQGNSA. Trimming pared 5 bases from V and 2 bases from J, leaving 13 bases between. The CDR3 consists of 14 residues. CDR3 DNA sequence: TGTGCCAGCAGCCAATCCCCCGCGGCCTACGAGCAGTACTTC. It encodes CASSQSPAAYEQYF.

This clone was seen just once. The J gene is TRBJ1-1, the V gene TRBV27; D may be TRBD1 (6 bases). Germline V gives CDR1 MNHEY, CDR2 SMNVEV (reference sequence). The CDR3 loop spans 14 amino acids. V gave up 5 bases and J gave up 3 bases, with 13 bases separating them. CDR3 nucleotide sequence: TGTGCCAGCAGTAAACAGGGTTGGGACACTGAAGCTTTCTTT. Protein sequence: CASSKQGWDTEAFF.

CDR3: CASSLKTSGSPRQYF. The CDR3 DNA reads TGCGCCAGCAGCTTGAAAACTAGCGGGAGCCCAAGGCAGTACTTC. The rearrangement uses TRBV5-1 and TRBJ2-7; the match to TRBD2 covers 11 bases. This CDR3 region has 15 residues. The V gene's germline CDR1 is SGHRS and CDR2 YFSETQ. Unmatched junction bases numbered 9, after V lost 1 base and J lost 9 bases.

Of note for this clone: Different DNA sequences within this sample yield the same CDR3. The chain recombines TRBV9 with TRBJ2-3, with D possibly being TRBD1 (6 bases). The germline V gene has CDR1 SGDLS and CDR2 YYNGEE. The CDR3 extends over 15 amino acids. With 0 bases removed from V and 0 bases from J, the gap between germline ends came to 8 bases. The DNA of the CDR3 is TGTGCCAGCAGCGTAGGGACAGTGAGCACAGATACGCAGTATTTT. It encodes CASSVGTVSTDTQYF. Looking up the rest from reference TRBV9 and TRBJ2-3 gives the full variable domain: DSGVTQTPKHLITATGQRVTLRCSPRSGDLSVYWYQQSLDQGLQFLIQYYNGEERAKGNILERFSAQQFPDLHSELNLSSLELGDSALYFCASSVGTVSTDTQYFGPGTRLTVL.

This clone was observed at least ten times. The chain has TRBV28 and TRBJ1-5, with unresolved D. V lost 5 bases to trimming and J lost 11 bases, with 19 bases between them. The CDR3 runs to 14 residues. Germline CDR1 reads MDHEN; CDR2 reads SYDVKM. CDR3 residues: CASSRRGSPLAQHF. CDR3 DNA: TGTGCCAGCAGTCGACGCGGTTCCCCTCTGGCCCAGCATTTT.

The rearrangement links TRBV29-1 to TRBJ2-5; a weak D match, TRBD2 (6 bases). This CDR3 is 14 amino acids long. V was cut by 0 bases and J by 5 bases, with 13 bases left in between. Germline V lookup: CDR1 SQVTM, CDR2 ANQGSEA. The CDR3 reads CSVEESGGYETQYF. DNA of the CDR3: TGCAGCGTTGAAGAAAGTGGGGGGTATGAGACCCAGTACTTC.

The DNA of the CDR3 is TGTGCCAGCAGCACCACCGTCGCAGGGCGCTATGGCTACACCTTC. It translates to CASSTTVAGRYGYTF. The V gene is TRBV9, the J gene TRBJ1-2; weak D call: TRBD1 (5 bases). This CDR3 spans 15 amino acids. V was trimmed by 4 bases and J by 4 bases, leaving 17 bases between them. CDR1 is SGDLS and CDR2 is YYNGEE in the germline V gene.

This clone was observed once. CDR3 in DNA: TGTGCCAGCAGCCGGACAGGGCTGGTTGAAAAACTGTTTTTT. This sequence encodes CASSRTGLVEKLFF. This rearrangement joins TRBV5-8 to TRBJ1-4; TRBD1 matches at 8 bases. In germline, CDR1 is SGHTS, CDR2 YDEGEE. CDR3 length: 14 amino acids. After removal of 4 bases from V and 7 bases from J, the junction contained 6 bases not matched to a gene. Complete variable domain (other parts from reference TRBV5-8 and TRBJ1-4): EAGVTQSPTHLIKTRGQQATLRCSPISGHTSVYWYQQALGLGLQFLLWYDEGEERNRGNFPPRFSGRQFPNYSSELNVNALELEDSALYLCASSRTGLVEKLFFGSGTQLSVL.

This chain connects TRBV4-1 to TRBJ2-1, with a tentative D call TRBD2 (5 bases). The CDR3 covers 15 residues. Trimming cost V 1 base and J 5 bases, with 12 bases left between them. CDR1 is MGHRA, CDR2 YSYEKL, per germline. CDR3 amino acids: CASSQARVFDNEQFF. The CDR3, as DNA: TGCGCCAGCAGCCAAGCGAGGGTTTTTGACAATGAGCAGTTCTTC.

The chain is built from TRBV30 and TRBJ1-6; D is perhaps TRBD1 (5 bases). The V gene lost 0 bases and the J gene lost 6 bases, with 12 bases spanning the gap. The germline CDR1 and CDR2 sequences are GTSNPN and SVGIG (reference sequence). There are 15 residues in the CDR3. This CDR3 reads CAWSVGVRANSPLHF. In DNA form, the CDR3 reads TGTGCCTGGAGTGTAGGTGTCAGGGCTAATTCACCCCTCCACTTT. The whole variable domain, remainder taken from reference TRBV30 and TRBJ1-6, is SQTIHQWPATLVQPVGSPLSLECTVEGTSNPNLYWYRQAAGRGLQLLFYSVGIGQISSEVPQNLSASRPQDRQFILSSKKLLLSDSGFYLCAWSVGVRANSPLHFGNGTRLTVT.